This T cell receptor beta chain was captured by sequencing in a study of blood T cell repertoires in COVID-19 (dated by TCRdb to the early 2020s). Study-wide context: Samples covering the acute and convalescent phases of COVID-19 were provided by collaborators in the United States, Italy and Spain. The prospective study material was composed of cDNA or gDNA derived from T cells, B-cell-depleted T cells, or PBMCs. Where available, HLA class I and class II types were taken from metadata supplied by the sample provider and were not determined by assay-based typing. Deeply sampled blood TCRbeta repertoires from subjects exposed to, actively infected with, or recovered from COVID-19 were included in the dataset. The repertoires were released in a freely available public database intended as a resource for research on the immune response to SARS-CoV-2. Nearly every sample came with metadata listing a de-identified subject ID, COVID-19 status, age in years and sex. The samples were drawn from the first 160 participants of the ongoing ImmuneRACE study and from 1,254 subjects provided by 6 global collaborators. Paper-wide results and their limitations: The quantity of clinical and demographic metadata differed by source and by participant and was supplied without curation.

The immunoSEQ Assay, a bias-controlled multiplex PCR, was used to amplify TCRbeta CDR3 regions from genomic DNA. In the paper's pipeline: Nucleated cell counts per sample were estimated from amplification of reference gene primers within the assay. To quantify the absolute abundance of each unique TCRbeta CDR3 rearrangement, sequence reads were collapsed and filtered. Productive Simpson clonality was computed per sample as the square root of Simpson's diversity index over productive rearrangements. TCRdb provides this immuneACCESS table in a form limited to in-frame rearrangements. Some clones are lacking; in checked studies, under half of them reflect an unresolved V gene, and why the rest are absent is not known. The V and J calls and clone size are taken from that table; D and trimming were inferred from the DNA. Present in this sample are 120,000 to 150,000 clones, approximately 78% of which were seen just once. The ten biggest clones cover roughly 4% of the sample.

Collaborating institutions collected whole blood in K2EDTA tubes following their own protocols. For TCRbeta analysis, collaborators shipped samples in one of three forms: frozen whole blood, isolated PBMCs, or DNA extracted from either of those sample types. Sequences SGHNT (CDR1) and YYREEE (CDR2) are obtained from the germline V gene (reference sequence). The CDR3 sequence holds 14 residues, the cysteine and phenylalanine included. Only the CDR3 portion is preserved as DNA: 42 bases, with reading frame beginning at the first base. At the junction V is shortened by 4 bases and J by 10 bases; bases outside the gene matches: 6. As to this clone: Its antigen remains unidentified. No quality values exist for individual bases; no much larger clone is one base distant.

The sequenced sample was peripheral blood. This sequence uses TRBV5-4 and TRBJ1-6, and TRBD1 matches 9 of the central bases. This receptor was identified in a woman of 80 years or more with acute or convalescent COVID-19. CDR3 protein: CASSRDRGWSPLHF. The sequenced DNA: TGTGCCAGCAGCCGTGACAGGGGGTGGTCACCCCTCCACTTT.